This T cell receptor (beta chain) was documented in a study of cytomegalovirus exposure and HLA in healthy donors. The study's findings and limits: TCR beta V- and J-gene trimming, according to a later analysis, was linked to a missense DCLRE1C variant.

As regards this clone: What it recognizes is unknown.

In nominal health when sampled, donors likely had unrecorded immune exposures nonetheless. PCR employed 60 Vbeta and 13 Jbeta primers. Libraries were prepared by immunoSEQ multiplex PCR; TCRdb keeps only in-frame clonotypes and omits some of them. This listing includes 65,000 to 85,000 clones. CDR1 and CDR2 from the germline V gene are SGHDN and FVKESK. With 4 bases removed from V and 7 bases from J, the gap between germline ends came to 14 bases. This CDR3 spans 13 amino acids. The receptor was derived from a woman aged 60-75 years in good health and CMV-seronegative. Sample: PBMCs. The chain has TRBV14 and TRBJ2-7; D possibly corresponds to TRBD1 (6 bases). The CDR3 nucleotides are TGTGCCAGCAGCCCCCTGGGACAACGGGAGCAGTACTTC. Its translation: CASSPLGQREQYF.